These T cell receptor beta chains were read from a single sample in a study of PD-L1 blockade in urothelial cancer. Here immunoSEQ multiplex PCR was the method, and the copy in TCRdb shows in-frame clones only, minus some. Of about 52,000 clones in the sample, roughly 80% were seen once. The sequencing here drew on PBMCs, taken around atezolizumab (anti-PD-L1) treatment. All receptors derive from an older man with urothelial cancer. Each CDR3 is given with its conserved first and last residue. A D gene is named only where the DNA matches it firmly. Clone size, where shown, is once, few, many, or a class for clones that have expanded.

cdr3_length d_call clone_size j_call v_call cdr3_aa cdr3_nt
16 TRBD2 few TRBJ2-1 TRBV4-1 CASSQERLAGVNEQFF TGCGCCAGCAGCCAAGAGCGTCTAGCGGGAGTAAATGAGCAGTTCTTC
15 - - TRBJ2-2 TRBV28 CASSPQGTNTGELFF TGTGCCAGCAGTCCTCAGGGAACGAACACCGGGGAGCTGTTTTTT
15 TRBD1 - TRBJ2-1 TRBV5-1 CASSPQGAKGNEQFF TGCGCCAGCAGCCCACAGGGGGCTAAAGGCAATGAGCAGTTCTTC
13 - once TRBJ1-5 TRBV30 CAWNGGRGQPQHF TGTGCCTGGAACGGGGGGAGAGGTCAGCCCCAGCATTTT
13 - - TRBJ1-2 TRBV6-1 CASSFGRVDGYTF TGTGCCAGCAGCTTCGGCAGGGTGGATGGCTACACCTTC
13 - - TRBJ1-2 TRBV7-6 CASSLLTGGGYTF TGTGCCAGCAGCTTATTAACCGGAGGTGGCTACACCTTC
15 - - TRBJ1-1 TRBV11-3 CASSPGGILRTEAFF TGTGCCAGCAGCCCTGGGGGGATCCTTAGGACTGAAGCTTTCTTT
16 TRBD1 - TRBJ1-5 TRBV28 CASRQEGQGGLKPQHF TGTGCCAGCAGACAAGAGGGACAGGGAGGATTGAAGCCCCAGCATTTT
11 - - TRBJ2-7 TRBV30 CAWRQAYEQYF TGTGCCTGGAGGCAGGCGTACGAGCAGTACTTC
14 - - TRBJ1-2 TRBV27 CASSREGRGYGYTF TGTGCCAGCAGTCGTGAAGGGAGGGGCTATGGCTACACCTTC
12 - - TRBJ1-6 TRBV28 CASTNVRDPLHF TGTGCCAGCACCAATGTGCGGGATCCACTCCACTTT
19 TRBD1 once TRBJ1-5 TRBV2 CASSLSLRGQGNSNQPQHF TGTGCCAGCAGTTTGTCGTTAAGGGGGCAGGGGAATAGCAATCAGCCCCAGCATTTT
15 - - TRBJ1-1 TRBV5-1 CASSSSDRGTTEAFF TGCGCCAGCAGCTCCTCGGACAGAGGGACAACTGAAGCTTTCTTT
13 - once TRBJ1-3 TRBV9 CASSSQDGNTIYF TGTGCCAGCAGCTCTCAGGATGGAAACACCATATATTTT
15 - - TRBJ2-7 TRBV5-4 CASSSGHRSSYEQYF TGTGCCAGCAGTTCGGGACACCGAAGCTCCTACGAGCAGTACTTC
15 TRBD2 few TRBJ2-1 TRBV27 CASSFVGLAGNEQFF TGTGCCAGCAGTTTTGTAGGACTAGCGGGGAATGAGCAGTTCTTC
14 TRBD1 few TRBJ2-5 TRBV5-6 CASSLAGTGGTQYF TGTGCCAGCAGCTTGGCCGGGACAGGAGGGACCCAGTACTTC
16 TRBD1 few TRBJ1-1 TRBV9 CASSPYRGSMNTEAFF TGTGCCAGCAGCCCTTACAGGGGGTCAATGAACACTGAAGCTTTCTTT
18 - - TRBJ2-5 TRBV11-2 CASSLGKPGEGLQETQYF TGTGCCAGCAGCTTAGGCAAACCAGGGGAAGGCCTCCAAGAGACCCAGTACTTC
14 TRBD1 - TRBJ1-4 TRBV2 CASSKGTGNEKLFF TGTGCCAGCAGCAAGGGGACAGGGAATGAAAAACTGTTTTTT
16 TRBD2 - TRBJ2-5 TRBV7-8 CASSSRLAGGAETQYF TGTGCCAGCAGCTCCCGACTAGCGGGGGGAGCGGAGACCCAGTACTTC
15 TRBD1 medium-sized TRBJ2-1 TRBV7-9 CASSPTGVSYNEQFF TGTGCCAGCAGCCCGACAGGGGTATCGTACAATGAGCAGTTCTTC
14 TRBD2 once TRBJ2-2 TRBV27 CASSRLAGTGELFF TGTGCCAGCAGCCGACTAGCGGGCACCGGGGAGCTGTTTTTT
13 - - TRBJ1-5 TRBV2 CASSDDRNQPQHF TGTGCCAGCAGTGACGACAGGAATCAGCCCCAGCATTTT